The clone carrying this TCR beta chain was counted at least ten times. Its target is not known. A junction end diverges from the germline sequence, so it may reflect a read error. Uncontrolled infection, other autoimmune disease, pregnancy or lactation barred patients from enrollment. This entry is derived from a study of T cells in Graves' hyperthyroidism and ophthalmopathy. Study overall: Blood was drawn when the patient was first diagnosed and still untreated. Whole-study results and caveats: A model of 13 V-J features distinguished ophthalmopathy from stable hyperthyroidism.

RNA transcripts gave rise to amplified TCR beta CDR3 regions. Researchers ran a first-round RT-PCR on the TCR CDR3 using the HTBI primer set. MiXCR, applied by TCRdb to the multiplex PCR reads, yields one record per CDR3 protein. Of approximately 250,000 distinct CDR3 sequences listed, roughly a quarter are singletons. In germline, CDR1 is ENHRY, CDR2 SYGVKD. This CDR3 spans 14 amino acids. The chain couples TRBV10-3 to TRBJ2-7; D gene unclear. Specimen: blood. This receptor was identified in a woman aged 40 to 50 with Graves' ophthalmopathy. CDR3 residues: CATSQDRGSYEQYF. The CDR3 nucleotides read TGTGCCACCAGTCAGGACCGCGGCTCCTACGAGCAGTACTTC.